This is a list of T cell receptor beta chains from one sample in a study of regulatory T cells in long-lasting Graves disease. TCRdb reprocessed the multiplex PCR reads with MiXCR, giving one entry per CDR3 protein. This table holds roughly 500,000 distinct CDR3 sequences, about 12% found once. The same specimen was also included in a second study, on T cells in Graves' hyperthyroidism and ophthalmopathy.

Material: peripheral blood mononuclear cells (PBMCs), obtained at new diagnosis, from a patient treated with antithyroid drugs. The source is a woman under 40 with Graves disease. CDR3s include the opening cysteine and the closing phenylalanine or tryptophan. Fields, in order: V gene, D gene, clone size, J gene, CDR3 protein, CDR3 DNA. A D gene is named only where the DNA matches it firmly. Rows give clone size only sometimes, using once, few, many, or a class for an expanded clone.

TRBV28	TRBD1	many	TRBJ1-5	CASRQGSGNQPQHF	TGTGCCAGCAGACAGGGGAGTGGCAATCAGCCCCAGCATTTT
TRBV11-2	-	many	TRBJ2-3	CASSFPRDVSTDTQYF	TGTGCCAGCAGCTTCCCGCGGGACGTCAGCACAGATACGCAGTATTTT
TRBV27	-	many	TRBJ2-7	CASSDLNRNEQYF	TGTGCCAGCTCGGACCTCAACCGTAACGAGCAGTACTTC
TRBV4-1	TRBD1	many	TRBJ1-2	CASSQTGTGLRYGYTF	TGCGCCAGCAGCCAAACCGGGACAGGGCTTCGGTATGGCTACACCTTC
TRBV24-1	TRBD1	many	TRBJ1-2	CATSEHPKGQKRSNYGYTF	TGTGCCACCAGTGAACACCCTAAGGGACAGAAAAGATCTAACTATGGCTACACCTTC
TRBV3-1	-	few	TRBJ1-1	CASSQGVYWGSEAFF	TGTGCCAGCAGCCAAGGGGTTTACTGGGGCTCTGAAGCTTTCTTT
TRBV7-8	-	many	TRBJ2-3	CASSFPGTDTQYF	TGTGCCAGCAGCTTCCCCGGCACAGATACGCAGTATTTT
TRBV20-1	-	many	TRBJ2-7	CSARDPPSTYEQYF	TGCAGTGCTAGAGATCCACCCTCTACCTACGAGCAGTACTTC
TRBV2	-	many	TRBJ2-5	CASRAGVQETQYF	TGTGCCAGCAGGGCAGGGGTACAAGAGACCCAGTACTTC
TRBV5-6	-	many	TRBJ1-1	CASSLPGAVGTEAFF	TGTGCCAGCAGCTTGCCAGGGGCGGTGGGGACTGAAGCTTTCTTT
TRBV28	TRBD2	-	TRBJ2-1	CASSLAGTSGSYEQFF	TGTGCCAGCAGTTTAGCTGGGACTAGCGGGTCCTATGAGCAGTTCTTC
TRBV7-2	-	many	TRBJ1-5	CASSTVWGALQPQHF	TGTGCCAGCAGCACAGTGTGGGGGGCCCTTCAGCCCCAGCATTTT
TRBV7-9	-	-	TRBJ1-2	CASSLPTGPHALYGYTF	TGTGCCAGCAGCTTGCCGACCGGGCCTCACGCCCTTTATGGCTACACCTTC
TRBV19	-	few	TRBJ2-7	CASSGVVSSEQYF	TGTGCCAGTAGTGGGGTGGTGTCATCCGAGCAGTACTTC
TRBV5-8	TRBD1	-	TRBJ2-2	CASSLRQGTPLNTGELFF	TGTGCCAGCAGCTTAAGACAGGGGACCCCGCTCAACACCGGGGAGCTGTTTTTT
TRBV7-9	TRBD2	-	TRBJ2-4	CASSPPGLAENIQYF	TGTGCCAGCAGCCCACCCGGACTAGCGGAAAACATTCAGTACTTC
TRBV15	TRBD2	-	TRBJ2-1	CATSALGERDYNEQFF	TGTGCCACCAGCGCCCTGGGGGAGCGGGACTACAATGAGCAGTTCTTC
TRBV6-1	TRBD2	many	TRBJ2-7	CASSLRTSGNHYEQYF	TGTGCCAGCAGTCTCCGGACTAGCGGAAACCATTACGAGCAGTACTTC
TRBV28	TRBD2	-	TRBJ2-7	CASSPASGTYEQYF	TGTGCCAGCAGCCCAGCCAGCGGGACCTACGAGCAGTACTTC
TRBV4-2	TRBD1	-	TRBJ2-7	CASSQTTGGGYEQYF	TGTGCCAGCAGCCAGACGACAGGGGGCGGGTACGAGCAGTACTTC
TRBV9	-	few	TRBJ2-3	CASSVGASSTDTQYF	TGTGCCAGCAGCGTCGGAGCCTCAAGCACAGATACGCAGTATTTT
TRBV20-1	-	-	TRBJ2-7	CSALRDGRSEQYF	TGCAGTGCCCTACGGGACGGCCGCAGCGAGCAGTACTTC
TRBV2	-	many	TRBJ1-1	CASSDRGPTRRNTEAFF	TGTGCCAGCAGTGACAGGGGCCCGACAAGGAGGAACACTGAAGCTTTCTTT
TRBV11-2	-	many	TRBJ2-7	CASGSRRASYEQYF	TGTGCCAGCGGTTCGAGGAGGGCCTCCTACGAGCAGTACTTC
TRBV18	TRBD1	many	TRBJ2-2	CASSPTQGDTGELFF	TGTGCCAGCTCACCTACACAGGGGGACACCGGGGAGCTGTTTTTT
TRBV4-1	-	-	TRBJ1-1	CASSHNRRNTEAFF	TGCGCCAGCAGCCATAACAGGCGGAACACTGAAGCTTTCTTT
TRBV28	TRBD1	many	TRBJ2-7	CASSPGTGVDEQYF	TGTGCCAGCAGTCCCGGGACAGGGGTCGACGAGCAGTACTTC
TRBV15	-	few	TRBJ2-2	CASGPSSNTGELFF	TGTGCCAGCGGGCCGTCCTCAAACACCGGGGAGCTGTTTTTT
TRBV10-3	TRBD1	many	TRBJ2-7	CATGQGNEQYF	TGTGCCACGGGACAGGGGAACGAGCAGTACTTC
TRBV7-2	-	many	TRBJ2-3	CASSLVGRALGRTDTQYF	TGTGCCAGCAGCTTAGTGGGCAGGGCCCTAGGTCGGACAGATACGCAGTATTTT
TRBV12-3/TRBV12-4	-	many	TRBJ2-1	CASSFSSLGTNEQFF	TGTGCCAGCAGTTTCAGTTCGCTGGGTACGAATGAGCAGTTCTTC
TRBV6-1	-	-	TRBJ1-1	CASSEVPISTEAFF	TGTGCCAGCAGTGAAGTCCCTATTTCGACTGAAGCTTTCTTT
TRBV2	TRBD1	-	TRBJ2-7	CASIPTGGMDEQYF	TGTGCCAGCATTCCGACAGGGGGAATGGACGAGCAGTACTTC
TRBV25-1	-	many	TRBJ1-6	CASSEREWNSPLHF	TGTGCCAGCAGTGAAAGGGAGTGGAATTCACCCCTCCACTTT
TRBV7-2	TRBD2	-	TRBJ2-1	CASSPSGRARNEQFF	TGTGCCAGCAGCCCGAGCGGGAGGGCCAGGAATGAGCAGTTCTTC
TRBV29-1	TRBD1	-	TRBJ1-2	CSAERDRGLRTF	TGCAGCGCCGAGAGGGACAGGGGGCTTCGGACCTTC
TRBV2	TRBD2	many	TRBJ2-1	CASSDRLAGYNEQFF	TGTGCCAGCAGTGATAGGCTAGCGGGGTACAATGAGCAGTTCTTC
TRBV30	-	many	TRBJ1-2	CAWRHIANYGYTF	TGTGCCTGGAGACACATAGCTAACTATGGCTACACCTTC
TRBV27	-	many	TRBJ2-3	CASSFRQGPPDTQYF	TGTGCCAGCAGTTTCCGACAAGGGCCCCCGGATACGCAGTATTTT
TRBV7-9	TRBD2	few	TRBJ2-1	CASSFSLRGEQFF	TGTGCCAGCAGCTTTAGTTTGCGGGGGGAGCAGTTCTTC
TRBV20-1	TRBD1	few	TRBJ2-7	CSARDPGQGAYEQYF	TGCAGTGCTAGAGATCCGGGACAGGGAGCCTACGAGCAGTACTTC
TRBV2	-	few	TRBJ2-5	CAKGLGDREGETQYF	TGTGCCAAGGGGTTGGGGGACCGAGAAGGAGAGACCCAGTACTTC
TRBV20-1	-	many	TRBJ1-4	CSARVSPTNEKLFF	TGCAGTGCTAGGGTCTCCCCAACTAATGAAAAACTGTTTTTT
TRBV29-1	-	-	TRBJ2-3	CSVGRAQGTDTQYF	TGCAGCGTTGGGAGAGCCCAGGGGACAGATACGCAGTATTTT
TRBV7-2	-	many	TRBJ1-2	CASSLAPRSYGYTF	TGTGCCAGCAGCCTTGCTCCCAGGTCATATGGCTACACCTTC
TRBV12-3/TRBV12-4	-	many	TRBJ2-1	CATVDRSSYNEQFF	TGTGCCACCGTTGACAGGAGCTCCTACAATGAGCAGTTCTTC
TRBV19	-	-	TRBJ1-2	CASSIDMGPNYGYTF	TGTGCCAGTAGTATAGACATGGGACCGAACTATGGCTACACCTTC
TRBV7-9	TRBD2	many	TRBJ2-7	CASSPSGKGLYEQYF	TGTGCCAGCAGCCCTAGCGGGAAGGGTCTTTACGAGCAGTACTTC
TRBV20-1	-	many	TRBJ2-3	CSARDAVLGRGTQYF	TGCAGTGCTAGAGATGCGGTCCTCGGGCGCGGTACGCAGTATTTT
TRBV9	-	many	TRBJ2-7	CASSVEGVSYEQYF	TGTGCCAGCAGCGTAGAGGGTGTATCCTACGAGCAGTACTTC
TRBV28	TRBD1	many	TRBJ1-1	CASRTGQSNTEAFF	TGTGCCAGCAGGACGGGACAGTCGAACACTGAAGCTTTCTTT
TRBV7-8	TRBD2	many	TRBJ2-2	CASRLGLAGSNTGELFF	TGTGCCAGCAGACTAGGACTAGCGGGATCGAACACCGGGGAGCTGTTTTTT
TRBV6-2/TRBV6-3	-	few	TRBJ1-3	CASSYRGAETSGNTIYF	TGTGCCAGCAGTTACCGCGGGGCCGAAACCTCTGGAAACACCATATATTTT
TRBV5-1	TRBD1	many	TRBJ1-1	CASSLAGGAAEAFF	TGCGCCAGCAGCTTGGCAGGGGGGGCCGCTGAAGCTTTCTTT
TRBV5-1	-	many	TRBJ1-1	CASRTDPMNTEAFF	TGCGCCAGCCGTACGGACCCTATGAACACTGAAGCTTTCTTT